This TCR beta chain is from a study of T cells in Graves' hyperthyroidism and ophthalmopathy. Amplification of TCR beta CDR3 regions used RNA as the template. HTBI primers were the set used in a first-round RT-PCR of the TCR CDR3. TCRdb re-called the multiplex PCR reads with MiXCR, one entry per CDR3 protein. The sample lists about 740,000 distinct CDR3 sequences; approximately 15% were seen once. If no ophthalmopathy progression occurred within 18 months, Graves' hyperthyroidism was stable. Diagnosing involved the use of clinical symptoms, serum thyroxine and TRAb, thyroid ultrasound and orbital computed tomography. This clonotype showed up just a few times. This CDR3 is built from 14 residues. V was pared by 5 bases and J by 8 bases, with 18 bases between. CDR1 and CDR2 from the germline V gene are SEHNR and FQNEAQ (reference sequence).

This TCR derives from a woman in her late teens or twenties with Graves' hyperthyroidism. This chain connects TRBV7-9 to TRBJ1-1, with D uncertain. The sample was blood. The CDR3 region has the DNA TGTGCCAGCAGCCCAGGACTCGGGTCCCCCGAAGCTTTCTTT. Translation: CASSPGLGSPEAFF.